The entry below describes one T cell receptor beta chain. This entry is derived from a study of T cell changes during pregnancy in multiple sclerosis. The data were produced by immunoSEQ multiplex PCR, yet TCRdb's version contains in-frame clones alone and is incomplete. This sample has tens of thousands of clones, with around 92% found just once. Per the germline V gene, CDR1 is MDHEN and CDR2 is SYDVKM. The CDR3 runs 10 residues. V gene TRBV28 combines with J gene TRBJ1-1; possibly TRBD1 for D (5 bases). The sequencing sample was made of peripheral blood. This receptor was identified in a female donor with multiple sclerosis, enrolled in a pregnancy study. CDR3 amino acids: CTAGNREAFF. For the CDR3, the DNA is TGTACGGCGGGGAACAGGGAAGCTTTCTTT.